The rows below give T cell receptor beta chains drawn from one sample of a study of blood T cell repertoires in COVID-19. The data were produced by immunoSEQ multiplex PCR, yet TCRdb's version contains in-frame clones alone and is incomplete. The sample records approximately 470,000 clones, roughly 87% being singletons. Sample: PBMCs or T cells enriched from blood (not recorded which). These TCRs come from a woman between 18 and 29 years old who had recovered from COVID-19. The CDR3 runs from the conserved cysteine through the conserved F or W. D genes are given only for firm matches. Only some rows state a clone size, as once, few, many or a class for expanded clones.

cdr3_aa: CASSPGLVNEQYF; cdr3_nt: TGTGCCAGCAGCCCGGGACTAGTGAACGAGCAGTACTTC; v_call: TRBV7-2; j_call: TRBJ2-7; clone_size: NA; d_call: TRBD2
cdr3_aa: CSVEDFSGIHLNYGYTF; cdr3_nt: TGCAGCGTTGAAGATTTTTCAGGGATCCACCTCAACTATGGCTACACCTTC; v_call: TRBV29-1; j_call: TRBJ1-2; clone_size: NA; d_call: NA
cdr3_aa: CASSSQDHHGYTF; cdr3_nt: TGTGCCAGCAGTTCACAGGACCATCATGGCTACACCTTC; v_call: TRBV7-2; j_call: TRBJ1-2; clone_size: NA; d_call: NA
cdr3_aa: CASSSHRGGNNEQFF; cdr3_nt: TGTGCCAGCAGCTCCCACCGGGGGGGCAACAATGAGCAGTTCTTC; v_call: TRBV9; j_call: TRBJ2-1; clone_size: NA; d_call: TRBD2
cdr3_aa: CASSFTDEQFF; cdr3_nt: TGTGCCAGCAGCTTCACTGATGAGCAGTTCTTC; v_call: TRBV11-2; j_call: TRBJ2-1; clone_size: NA; d_call: NA
cdr3_aa: CASSPSRGGRTDTQYF; cdr3_nt: TGTGCCAGCTCACCATCGCGGGGGGGCCGAACAGATACGCAGTATTTT; v_call: TRBV18; j_call: TRBJ2-3; clone_size: NA; d_call: TRBD2
cdr3_aa: CASSIRQGNTEAFF; cdr3_nt: TGTGCCAGTAGTATTCGACAGGGAAACACTGAAGCTTTCTTT; v_call: TRBV19; j_call: TRBJ1-1; clone_size: NA; d_call: TRBD1
cdr3_aa: CASSFAGHINQPQHF; cdr3_nt: TGTGCCAGCAGCTTTGCCGGACATATCAATCAGCCCCAGCATTTT; v_call: TRBV7-2; j_call: TRBJ1-5; clone_size: few; d_call: NA
cdr3_aa: CASSSTLLGTGIEKLFF; cdr3_nt: TGCGCCAGCAGTTCTACTCTCCTCGGGACAGGCATCGAAAAACTGTTTTTT; v_call: TRBV5-1; j_call: TRBJ1-4; clone_size: NA; d_call: TRBD1
cdr3_aa: CASSPTGEGGLIYGYTF; cdr3_nt: TGTGCCAGCTCACCGACAGGGGAAGGGGGTTTGATCTATGGCTACACCTTC; v_call: TRBV18; j_call: TRBJ1-2; clone_size: NA; d_call: TRBD1
cdr3_aa: CASSQLVNTEAFF; cdr3_nt: TGTGCCAGCAGCCAATTAGTAAACACTGAAGCTTTCTTT; v_call: TRBV16; j_call: TRBJ1-1; clone_size: few; d_call: NA
cdr3_aa: CASNPGGGEAEAFF; cdr3_nt: TGTGCCAGCAATCCAGGTGGGGGCGAGGCTGAAGCTTTCTTT; v_call: TRBV2; j_call: TRBJ1-1; clone_size: NA; d_call: NA
cdr3_aa: CASSTGDFRGYTF; cdr3_nt: TGTGCCAGCAGTACCGGAGACTTTAGGGGCTACACCTTC; v_call: TRBV6-5; j_call: TRBJ1-2; clone_size: NA; d_call: NA
cdr3_aa: CASSLLPTGDSYGYTF; cdr3_nt: TGTGCCAGCTCACTCCTACCGACAGGGGATAGCTATGGCTACACCTTC; v_call: TRBV18; j_call: TRBJ1-2; clone_size: NA; d_call: TRBD1
cdr3_aa: CASSVAKMRLSQETQYF; cdr3_nt: TGTGCCAGCAGCGTAGCTAAAATGAGACTATCTCAAGAGACCCAGTACTTC; v_call: TRBV9; j_call: TRBJ2-5; clone_size: NA; d_call: NA
cdr3_aa: CATQDRLSTEAFF; cdr3_nt: TGTGCCACCCAGGACAGGTTGAGCACTGAAGCTTTCTTT; v_call: TRBV19; j_call: TRBJ1-1; clone_size: NA; d_call: TRBD1
cdr3_aa: CASSLSVSEKLFF; cdr3_nt: TGTGCCAGCAGCTTGTCCGTTAGTGAAAAACTGTTTTTT; v_call: TRBV7-3; j_call: TRBJ1-4; clone_size: NA; d_call: NA
cdr3_aa: CASSRTGGTLNSPLHF; cdr3_nt: TGTGCCAGCAGCAGGACAGGGGGCACCTTGAATTCACCCCTCCACTTT; v_call: TRBV6-4; j_call: TRBJ1-6; clone_size: NA; d_call: TRBD1
cdr3_aa: CASSLAFPGTGDTDTQYF; cdr3_nt: TGTGCCAGCAGTTTAGCCTTCCCCGGGACAGGAGACACAGATACGCAGTATTTT; v_call: TRBV28; j_call: TRBJ2-3; clone_size: NA; d_call: TRBD1
cdr3_aa: CASSDLLRNSPLHF; cdr3_nt: TGTGCCAGCAGTGACCTCCTCCGGAATTCACCCCTCCACTTT; v_call: TRBV25-1; j_call: TRBJ1-6; clone_size: NA; d_call: NA
cdr3_aa: CASSEGPGLASQQFF; cdr3_nt: TGTGCCAGCAGTGAAGGACCGGGACTAGCTTCACAGCAGTTCTTC; v_call: TRBV2; j_call: TRBJ2-1; clone_size: NA; d_call: TRBD2
cdr3_aa: CASSETGTGKYEQYF; cdr3_nt: TGCGCCAGCAGTGAAACCGGGACAGGGAAGTACGAGCAGTACTTC; v_call: TRBV10-2; j_call: TRBJ2-7; clone_size: NA; d_call: TRBD1
cdr3_aa: CASSQGDGTGGPMNTEAFF; cdr3_nt: TGCGCCAGCAGTCAAGGGGACGGGACGGGAGGACCGATGAACACTGAAGCTTTCTTT; v_call: TRBV23-1; j_call: TRBJ1-1; clone_size: NA; d_call: NA
cdr3_aa: CATSRGSGVTDTQYF; cdr3_nt: TGTGCCACCAGCAGGGGTAGCGGGGTCACAGATACGCAGTATTTT; v_call: TRBV15; j_call: TRBJ2-3; clone_size: NA; d_call: TRBD2
cdr3_aa: CASSPRVDSSSYEQYF; cdr3_nt: TGTGCCAGCAGTCCCCGGGTGGACAGTAGCTCCTACGAGCAGTACTTC; v_call: TRBV11-2; j_call: TRBJ2-7; clone_size: NA; d_call: NA
cdr3_aa: CASSSFPGVSPLHF; cdr3_nt: TGTGCCAGCAGCTCCTTCCCGGGGGTATCACCCCTCCACTTT; v_call: TRBV7-9; j_call: TRBJ1-6; clone_size: few; d_call: NA
cdr3_aa: CASSSGGGYQETQYF; cdr3_nt: TGTGCCAGCAGCTCAGGGGGCGGGTACCAAGAGACCCAGTACTTC; v_call: TRBV11-1; j_call: TRBJ2-5; clone_size: NA; d_call: TRBD1
cdr3_aa: CASSPLSGGALREQFF; cdr3_nt: TGTGCCAGCAGCCCTCTTAGCGGGGGGGCCCTACGAGAGCAGTTCTTC; v_call: TRBV14; j_call: TRBJ2-1; clone_size: NA; d_call: TRBD2
cdr3_aa: CASSLSIVARYNEQFF; cdr3_nt: TGTGCCAGCAGTTTATCGATCGTAGCAAGGTACAATGAGCAGTTCTTC; v_call: TRBV27; j_call: TRBJ2-1; clone_size: NA; d_call: NA
cdr3_aa: CASSKGDGGMNTEAFF; cdr3_nt: TGTGCCAGCAGCAAAGGAGACGGCGGCATGAACACTGAAGCTTTCTTT; v_call: TRBV21-1; j_call: TRBJ1-1; clone_size: once; d_call: NA
cdr3_aa: CASIESQVNTIYF; cdr3_nt: TGTGCCAGCATCGAGTCTCAAGTAAACACCATATATTTT; v_call: TRBV28; j_call: TRBJ1-3; clone_size: NA; d_call: NA
cdr3_aa: CASSQAGGATEAFF; cdr3_nt: TGTGCCAGCAGCCAAGCCGGAGGGGCCACTGAAGCTTTCTTT; v_call: TRBV3-1/TRBV3-2; j_call: TRBJ1-1; clone_size: NA; d_call: NA
cdr3_aa: CASTGGGTASYEQYF; cdr3_nt: TGTGCCAGCACCGGGGGTGGGACAGCGAGCTACGAGCAGTACTTC; v_call: TRBV2; j_call: TRBJ2-7; clone_size: NA; d_call: NA
cdr3_aa: CASSLGEGSGGAFF; cdr3_nt: TGTGCCAGCAGCTTGGGCGAGGGTTCTGGGGGCGCTTTCTTT; v_call: TRBV7-9; j_call: TRBJ1-1; clone_size: NA; d_call: NA
cdr3_aa: CASSLARTDYGYTF; cdr3_nt: TGTGCCAGCAGCTTAGCGCGTACAGACTATGGCTACACCTTC; v_call: TRBV7-2; j_call: TRBJ1-2; clone_size: NA; d_call: NA
cdr3_aa: CASRGFTGNIQYF; cdr3_nt: TGTGCCAGCAGGGGCTTTACAGGGAACATTCAGTACTTC; v_call: TRBV2; j_call: TRBJ2-4; clone_size: NA; d_call: NA
cdr3_aa: CASSSTTGAAFF; cdr3_nt: TGTGCCAGCAGTTCGACGACAGGGGCAGCTTTCTTT; v_call: TRBV27; j_call: TRBJ1-1; clone_size: NA; d_call: TRBD1
cdr3_aa: CASSPSNYGYTF; cdr3_nt: TGTGCCAGCAGCCCGTCTAACTATGGCTACACCTTC; v_call: TRBV9; j_call: TRBJ1-2; clone_size: NA; d_call: NA
cdr3_aa: CATRGRGNQPQHF; cdr3_nt: TGTGCCACCCGGGGAAGGGGGAATCAGCCCCAGCATTTT; v_call: TRBV24-1; j_call: TRBJ1-5; clone_size: NA; d_call: NA
cdr3_aa: CASSYSTGGEGYTF; cdr3_nt: TGTGCCAGCAGTTACTCCACAGGGGGCGAGGGCTACACCTTC; v_call: TRBV6-5; j_call: TRBJ1-2; clone_size: NA; d_call: TRBD1
cdr3_aa: CASSPGQDPTGELFF; cdr3_nt: TGTGCCAGCAGTCCCGGACAGGACCCCACCGGGGAGCTGTTTTTT; v_call: TRBV6-5; j_call: TRBJ2-2; clone_size: once; d_call: TRBD1
cdr3_aa: CASSWRTAKTLNTEAFF; cdr3_nt: TGTGCCAGCAGCTGGAGGACAGCCAAAACCTTGAACACTGAAGCTTTCTTT; v_call: TRBV5-6; j_call: TRBJ1-1; clone_size: NA; d_call: NA
cdr3_aa: CASSALGAASTGELFF; cdr3_nt: TGTGCCAGCAGTGCCCTGGGCGCTGCAAGCACCGGGGAGCTGTTTTTT; v_call: TRBV2; j_call: TRBJ2-2; clone_size: NA; d_call: NA
cdr3_aa: CASSALTGGDEKLFF; cdr3_nt: TGTGCCAGCAGTGCATTGACAGGGGGCGATGAAAAACTGTTTTTT; v_call: TRBV27; j_call: TRBJ1-4; clone_size: NA; d_call: TRBD1
cdr3_aa: CASSPRGVSYNEQFF; cdr3_nt: TGTGCCAGCTCACCCCGGGGGGTCTCCTACAATGAGCAGTTCTTC; v_call: TRBV18; j_call: TRBJ2-1; clone_size: NA; d_call: TRBD2
cdr3_aa: CASSSPLTIRQGKIRVSGNTIYF; cdr3_nt: TGTGCCAGCAGTTCCCCATTGACCATCCGGCAGGGGAAGATCCGTGTCTCTGGAAACACCATATATTTT; v_call: TRBV6-7; j_call: TRBJ1-3; clone_size: NA; d_call: NA
cdr3_aa: CASSLEGENTEAFF; cdr3_nt: TGCGCCAGCAGCTTGGAGGGAGAGAACACTGAAGCTTTCTTT; v_call: TRBV5-1; j_call: TRBJ1-1; clone_size: NA; d_call: NA
cdr3_aa: CATIRGSLPGGFAEAFF; cdr3_nt: TGTGCCACCATCAGGGGGAGCTTACCCGGCGGGTTTGCTGAAGCTTTCTTT; v_call: TRBV10-3; j_call: TRBJ1-1; clone_size: NA; d_call: TRBD1
cdr3_aa: CAWSVPWGQGRPYNSPLHF; cdr3_nt: TGTGCCTGGAGTGTGCCTTGGGGACAGGGACGGCCCTATAATTCACCCCTCCACTTT; v_call: TRBV30; j_call: TRBJ1-6; clone_size: NA; d_call: TRBD1
cdr3_aa: CASSLGYGAKNIQYF; cdr3_nt: TGTGCCAGCAGCTTGGGTTACGGGGCCAAAAACATTCAGTACTTC; v_call: TRBV7-9; j_call: TRBJ2-4; clone_size: NA; d_call: NA
cdr3_aa: CASSLDIQETQYF; cdr3_nt: TGTGCCAGCAGCTTGGACATCCAAGAGACCCAGTACTTC; v_call: TRBV5-5; j_call: TRBJ2-5; clone_size: NA; d_call: NA
cdr3_aa: CASSVAGWNEKLFF; cdr3_nt: TGTGCCAGCAGCGTAGCAGGGTGGAACGAAAAACTGTTTTTT; v_call: TRBV9; j_call: TRBJ1-4; clone_size: NA; d_call: NA
cdr3_aa: CASSSPGLAEHTDTQYF; cdr3_nt: TGTGCCAGCAGCTCCCCGGGACTAGCGGAGCACACAGATACGCAGTATTTT; v_call: TRBV5-4; j_call: TRBJ2-3; clone_size: NA; d_call: TRBD2